Below are 14 T cell receptor beta chains sequenced from a single sample in a study of T-cell reconstitution after alpha-beta-depleted transplantation in children. The library targeted TCRbeta and was prepared with unique molecular identifiers. MiXCR, applied by TCRdb to the PCR reads, yields one record per CDR3 protein. The table lists 150,000 to 250,000 distinct CDR3 sequences, 6.3% of them singletons. The material sequenced was PBMCs, taken before TCRalphabeta/CD19-depleted stem cell transplant. These receptors all come from a girl under three years old with combined immunodeficiency, due to receive a stem cell transplant.

Ten or more counts support this clonotype. The chain couples TRBV4-1 to TRBJ2-7; the D is unclear. V dropped 0 bases and J dropped 4 bases, with 13 bases sitting between them. The CDR3 extends over 15 amino acids. Germline V CDR1 and CDR2: MGHRA, YSYEKL. CDR3 loop: CASSQDKRDVYEQYF. CDR3 nucleotides: TGCGCCAGCAGCCAAGATAAAAGGGATGTATACGAGCAGTACTTC.

This clonotype has ten or more counts. This chain uses TRBV24-1 with TRBJ2-2; 9 bases match TRBD1. Germline V lookup: CDR1 KGHDR, CDR2 SFDVKD. V was clipped by 7 bases and J by 5 bases; unmatched bases: 4. This CDR3 has 14 residues. The CDR3 DNA sequence: TGTGCCACCAGAGACAGGGGGACAACCGGGGAGCTGTTTTTT. This sequence encodes CATRDRGTTGELFF.

This clonotype was counted ten times or more. The chain has TRBV20-1 and TRBJ2-7; a weak D match, TRBD1 (5 bases). The CDR3 spans 13 residues. Germline V gives CDR1 DFQATT, CDR2 SNEGSKA (reference sequence). Trimming took off 8 bases at V and 2 bases at J, with 16 bases between the two ends. CDR3 loop: CSTAADTTYEQYF. DNA for the CDR3: TGCAGTACTGCGGCGGACACCACCTACGAGCAGTACTTC.

The chain combines TRBV4-1 with TRBJ2-7; the D gene is possibly TRBD1 (6 bases). Germline V gene sequence: CDR1 MGHRA, CDR2 YSYEKL. The CDR3 covers 14 residues. V lost 3 bases and J lost 0, with 9 bases in between. The CDR3 coding sequence is TGCGCCAGCAGCCATACAGGGTCCTCCTACGAGCAGTACTTC. It translates to CASSHTGSSYEQYF.

This clonotype came up many times. The chain links TRBV5-5 to TRBJ2-1, with D maybe TRBD2 (6 bases). CDR1 and CDR2 (germline): SGHKS, YYEKEE (reference sequence). The V gene lost 0 bases and the J gene lost 4 bases, with 20 bases spanning the gap. The CDR3 loop spans 18 amino acids. The CDR3 sequence: CASSLAGWSSERYNEQFF. The DNA for the CDR3 is TGTGCCAGCAGCTTGGCCGGGTGGTCTAGCGAGCGATACAATGAGCAGTTCTTC.

This clonotype came up many times. The chain links TRBV7-3 to TRBJ2-3; tentative D call: TRBD2 (6 bases). The V gene lost 2 bases and the J gene lost 3 bases, with 12 bases spanning the gap. This CDR3 is 15 amino acids long. Germline values: CDR1 SGHTA, CDR2 FQGTGA. As DNA, the CDR3 is TGTGCCAGCAGCTTAGCGGGATATGGAACAGATACGCAGTATTTT. Protein: CASSLAGYGTDTQYF.

This clonotype was detected ten times or more. The chain couples TRBV12-3 or TRBV12-4 to TRBJ2-7; D may be TRBD2 (6 bases). The V gene lost 5 bases and the J gene lost 2 bases, with 13 bases spanning the gap. This CDR3 comprises 14 residues. CDR3 DNA sequence: TGTGCCAGCAGTCGTACGGGACTCACCTACGAGCAGTACTTC. It encodes CASSRTGLTYEQYF.

The chain uses TRBV5-1 and TRBJ2-5; 13 nucleotides align to TRBD2. Trimming removed 4 bases from V and 2 bases from J; junction bases left unmatched: 5. Germline V lookup: CDR1 SGHRS, CDR2 YFSETQ. The CDR3 has 16 amino acids. The CDR3 reads CASSIGLAGEQETQYF. CDR3 nucleotide sequence: TGCGCCAGCAGCATAGGACTAGCGGGAGAGCAAGAGACCCAGTACTTC.

The table lists this clonotype with many counts. This chain connects TRBV7-2 to TRBJ2-3; D is unresolved. Germline loops: CDR1 SGHTA, CDR2 FQGNSA. V lost 3 bases to trimming and J lost 8 bases, with 9 bases between them. The CDR3 contains 12 residues. This CDR3 reads CASSFRQSTQYF. CDR3 sequence (DNA): TGTGCCAGCAGCTTTAGGCAGAGTACGCAGTATTTT.

J is TRBJ2-5 and V is TRBV10-3; 9 bases match TRBD1. The CDR3 totals 18 residues. The germline CDR1 and CDR2 sequences are ENHRY and SYGVKD. J gave up 5 bases and V 0 bases, and 13 bases lay outside the gene matches. The chain's CDR3 is CAISESGQGRIPGETQYF. The CDR3 nucleotides read TGTGCCATCAGTGAGTCAGGACAGGGGAGGATCCCAGGGGAGACCCAGTACTTC.

V is TRBV7-2 and J is TRBJ2-1, with D uncertain. Deletions cut 0 bases from V and 0 bases from J, with 9 bases between. The germline V gene encodes CDR1 SGHTA and CDR2 FQGNSA. The CDR3 has 16 amino acids. In DNA, the CDR3 is TGTGCCAGCAGCTTAGCAGGGCTCAGCTCCTACAATGAGCAGTTCTTC. It translates to CASSLAGLSSYNEQFF. The variable domain in full, with the rest retrieved from reference TRBV7-2 and TRBJ2-1, is GAGVSQSPSNKVTEKGKDVELRCDPISGHTALYWYRQSLGQGLEFLIYFQGNSAPDKSGLPSDRFSAERTGGSVSTLTIQRTQQEDSAVYLCASSLAGLSSYNEQFFGPGTRLTVL.

V usage is TRBV6-1 and J usage is TRBJ1-3; TRBD1 might be the D (5 bases). Germline V gives CDR1 MNHNS, CDR2 SASEGT. CDR3 length: 14 residues. The V end lost 6 bases, the J end lost 0 bases, and 9 bases lay between the germline ends. This CDR3 reads CASSVTGSGNTIYF. Written as DNA, the CDR3 is TGTGCCAGCAGCGTAACAGGCTCTGGAAACACCATATATTTT.

Remarks on this clonotype: One base away lies a much larger clone, so this may be a sequencing read error. This chain connects TRBV20-1 to TRBJ2-1; 7 positions match TRBD2. The germline V gene has CDR1 DFQATT and CDR2 SNEGSKA (reference sequence). The CDR3 runs 16 residues. The DNA for the CDR3 is TGCAGTGCTAGAGATCTTAGCGGGTCTTCCTACAATAAGCAGTTCTTC. Translating gives CSARDLSGSSYNKQFF.

This rearrangement joins TRBV9 to TRBJ2-1; 12 bases match TRBD2. V lost 0 bases to trimming and J lost 10 bases; unmatched junction nucleotides: 5. Germline CDR1 SGDLS, CDR2 YYNGEE. The CDR3 contains 15 residues. The CDR3 reads CASSVGSLAGGEQFF. DNA for the CDR3: TGTGCCAGCAGCGTAGGGAGTCTAGCGGGAGGGGAGCAGTTCTTC.